This TCR beta chain came from a study of blood T cell repertoires in COVID-19. Sequencing was performed with immunoSEQ multiplex PCR; in TCRdb, only in-frame clones are kept and a portion is missing. The repertoire holds 470,000 or so clones, with approximately 85% as singletons. Looked up from germline, CDR1 is SQVTM and CDR2 is ANQGSEA. V lost 0 bases to trimming and J lost 6 bases; unmatched junction nucleotides: 6. This CDR3 has 15 residues. The receptor comes from a human donor in a cohort sampled during active COVID-19. Sequencing used peripheral blood. V usage is TRBV29-1 and J usage is TRBJ1-2; 11 nucleotides line up with TRBD1. The CDR3 loop reads CSVEERDRGNHGYTF. As DNA, the CDR3 is TGCAGCGTTGAAGAAAGGGACAGGGGGAATCATGGCTACACCTTC.